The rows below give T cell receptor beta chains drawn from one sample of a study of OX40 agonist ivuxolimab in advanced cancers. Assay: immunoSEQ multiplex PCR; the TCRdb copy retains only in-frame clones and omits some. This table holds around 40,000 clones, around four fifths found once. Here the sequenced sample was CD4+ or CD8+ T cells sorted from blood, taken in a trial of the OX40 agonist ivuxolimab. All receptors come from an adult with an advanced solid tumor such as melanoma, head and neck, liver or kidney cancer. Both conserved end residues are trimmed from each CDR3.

ASSPGRQHIETQY	TRBV18	TRBJ2-5
SAPTRGQETQY	TRBV29-1	TRBJ2-5
AIRGTGGEGTDTQY	TRBV10-3	TRBJ2-3
ASSARTSGLTDTQY	TRBV9	TRBJ2-3
ASSYRAEKLF	TRBV7-6	TRBJ1-4
ASSFSSTGPQH	TRBV5-8	TRBJ1-5
ASSHRLPGHQIYEQY	TRBV11-3	TRBJ2-7
SSIVGLMYNEQF	TRBV29-1	TRBJ2-1
ASSPFQSQAGYT	TRBV14	TRBJ1-2
ASSQSGTGDNEQY	TRBV23-1	TRBJ2-7
ASYTRRGYGYT	TRBV6-5	TRBJ1-2
ASTVRESSYNEQF	TRBV19	TRBJ2-1
ASSPPGLRNEQF	TRBV18	TRBJ2-1
ASSIGQGGTFEQY	TRBV7-9	TRBJ2-7